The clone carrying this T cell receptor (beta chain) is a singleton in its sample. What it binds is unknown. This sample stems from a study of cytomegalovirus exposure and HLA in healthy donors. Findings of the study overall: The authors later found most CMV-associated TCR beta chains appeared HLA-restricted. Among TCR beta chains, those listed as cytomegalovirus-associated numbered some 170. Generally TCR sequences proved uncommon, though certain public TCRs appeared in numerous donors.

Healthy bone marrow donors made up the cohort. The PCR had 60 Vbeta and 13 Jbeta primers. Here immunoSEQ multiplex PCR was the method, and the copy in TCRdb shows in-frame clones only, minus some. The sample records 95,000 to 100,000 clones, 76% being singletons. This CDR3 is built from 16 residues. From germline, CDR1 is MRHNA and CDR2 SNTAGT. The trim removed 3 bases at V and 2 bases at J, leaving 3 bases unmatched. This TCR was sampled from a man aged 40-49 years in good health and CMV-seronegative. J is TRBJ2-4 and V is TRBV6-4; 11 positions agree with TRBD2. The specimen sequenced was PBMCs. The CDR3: CASSDLAGGTKNIQYF. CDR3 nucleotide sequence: TGTGCCAGCAGTGATCTAGCGGGGGGTACCAAAAACATTCAGTACTTC.